The present entry profiles one T cell receptor (beta chain) with its context. Its antigen is not identified. The sample originates from a study of shared clonotypes between healthy human individuals. Study-level findings and limits: Sampling used blood alone; tissue repertoires probably differ.

Using immunoSEQ multiplex PCR, the repertoire was profiled, and TCRdb retains in-frame clones only, with some absent. The repertoire has about 980,000 clones, 76% of them found once; the top ten carry approximately 1.5%. V shed 0 bases and J shed 0 bases, with 11 bases lying between them. In germline, CDR1 is MNHEY, CDR2 SVGAGI. This CDR3 region has 16 residues. The TCR comes from a young man in good health. The sample was memory CD4+ T cells sorted from blood. Regarding subset: CD45RA-negative fraction. The rearrangement links TRBV6-5 to TRBJ1-2; the D gene is possibly TRBD1 (5 bases). The CDR3: CASSYSGVQANYGYTF. The CDR3 DNA reads TGTGCCAGCAGTTACTCTGGCGTACAGGCTAACTATGGCTACACCTTC.